The 26 T cell receptor beta chains below come from one sample, sequenced in a study of T cells in Graves' hyperthyroidism and ophthalmopathy. The source material, RNA transcripts, was used to amplify TCR beta CDR3 regions. HTBI primers drove first-round RT-PCR of the TCR CDR3. A single record per CDR3 protein comes from TCRdb applying MiXCR to the multiplex PCR reads. Here the sample spans about 640,000 distinct CDR3 sequences, about a fifth being singletons. Sequencing was done on a sample of blood. The receptors originated from a man aged 30-40 years with Graves' ophthalmopathy.

V usage is TRBV20-1 and J usage is TRBJ1-1; a weak D match, TRBD1 (6 bases). Trimming pared 5 bases from V and 1 base from J, leaving 17 bases between. The CDR3 covers 15 residues. Germline loops: CDR1 DFQATT, CDR2 SNEGSKA (reference sequence). The CDR3 loop is CSAGQRGAQNTEAFF. In DNA, the CDR3 is TGCAGTGCTGGACAGAGGGGGGCCCAGAACACTGAAGCTTTCTTT.

This clonotype was seen a handful of times. The chain links TRBV7-9 to TRBJ2-7; D not resolved. The CDR3 is made up of 15 amino acids. With 2 bases removed from V and 0 bases from J, the gap between germline ends came to 11 bases. Germline-derived CDR1 and CDR2 are SEHNR and FQNEAQ (reference sequence). The CDR3 loop reads CASSLLDGSSYEQYF. The CDR3 DNA is TGTGCCAGCAGCTTACTGGACGGTAGCTCCTACGAGCAGTACTTC.

This rearrangement joins TRBV2 to TRBJ2-7, with unresolved D. Germline V gives CDR1 SNHLY, CDR2 FYNNEI. V dropped 7 bases and J dropped 1 base, with 8 bases sitting between them. The CDR3 extends over 12 amino acids. DNA for the CDR3: TGTGCCAGCATGGAAAGATCCTACGAGCAGTACTTC. This sequence encodes CASMERSYEQYF.

The DNA for the CDR3 is TGTGCCAGCAGCTTGATGGGGATTGGGCCCACAGATACGCAGTATTTT. Protein sequence: CASSLMGIGPTDTQYF. V usage is TRBV5-4 and J usage is TRBJ2-3, with D uncertain. Trimming stripped 1 base from V and 2 bases from J, with 14 bases between. The CDR3 spans 16 residues. The germline V gene has CDR1 SGHNT and CDR2 YYREEE (reference sequence).

The sample holds a few counts of this clonotype. The chain carries TRBV7-2 and TRBJ2-2; D unresolved. The CDR3 has 15 amino acids. CDR1 is SGHTA and CDR2 is FQGNSA in the germline V gene. V was shortened by 1 base and J by 6 bases, with 12 bases between the two germline ends. The CDR3 protein is CASSLDIPGAGELFF. DNA of the CDR3: TGTGCCAGCAGCTTAGACATCCCCGGCGCCGGGGAGCTGTTTTTT. Looking up the rest from reference TRBV7-2 and TRBJ2-2 gives the full variable domain: GAGVSQSPSNKVTEKGKDVELRCDPISGHTALYWYRQSLGQGLEFLIYFQGNSAPDKSGLPSDRFSAERTGGSVSTLTIQRTQQEDSAVYLCASSLDIPGAGELFFGEGSRLTVL.

This chain joins TRBV19 and TRBJ2-6; possible D gene TRBD2, 6 bases. The CDR3 consists of 14 residues. The germline gives CDR1 LNHDA, CDR2 SQIVND (reference sequence). The V end lost 9 bases, the J end lost 2 bases, and 11 bases lay between the germline ends. The CDR3 here is CASSWGAGANVLTF. In nucleotides, the CDR3 is TGTGCCAGCTCGTGGGGGGCTGGGGCCAACGTCCTGACTTTC.

The V gene is TRBV6-1, the J gene TRBJ2-5; no definite D call. The V end was cut by 4 bases, the J end by 7 bases, with 7 bases between. There are 11 residues in the CDR3. CDR1 and CDR2 (germline): MNHNS, SASEGT. In nucleotides, the CDR3 is TGTGCCAGCAGTGCCGGCGGGACCCAGTACTTC. This encodes CASSAGGTQYF.

This clonotype came up a few times. The rearrangement uses TRBV28 and TRBJ1-1; 10 positions agree with TRBD1. Losses at the gene ends were 7 bases for V and 3 bases for J; bases not matched to a gene: 14. The germline gives CDR1 MDHEN, CDR2 SYDVKM. The CDR3 is made up of 17 amino acids. The DNA of the CDR3 is TGTGCCAGCATCTCCGATGCGTTGGGGACAGGGGACACTGAAGCTTTCTTT. Its translation: CASISDALGTGDTEAFF. The full variable domain, with the rest looked up from reference TRBV28 and TRBJ1-1, is DVKVTQSSRYLVKRTGEKVFLECVQDMDHENMFWYRQDPGLGLRLIYFSYDVKMKEKGDIPEGYSVSREKKERFSLILESASTNQTSMYLCASISDALGTGDTEAFFGQGTRLTVV.

This clonotype was detected ten times or more. The rearrangement links TRBV7-2 to TRBJ2-7, with TRBD2 as a possible D gene (6 bases). Germline V lookup: CDR1 SGHTA, CDR2 FQGNSA. The V end lost 5 bases, the J end lost 0 bases, and 17 bases lay between the germline ends. This CDR3 is built from 16 residues. The CDR3 loop reads CASSTSGTPGSYEQYF. The CDR3 coding sequence is TGTGCCAGCAGCACATCCGGGACTCCGGGCTCCTACGAGCAGTACTTC.

This clonotype was counted a few times. This rearrangement joins TRBV7-6 to TRBJ2-7; the D call may be TRBD1 or TRBD2 (6 bases each). The CDR3 contains 13 residues. The V gene lost 6 bases and the J gene lost 1 base, with 10 bases spanning the gap. The germline gives CDR1 SGHVS, CDR2 FNYEAQ. The CDR3 DNA follows: TGTGCCAGCAGAGAGGGGGGATCCTACGAGCAGTACTTC. This translates into CASREGGSYEQYF.

This clonotype occurred a few times. V usage is TRBV6-2 or TRBV6-3 and J usage is TRBJ2-4, with 7 bases lining up with TRBD1. The germline V gene encodes CDR1 MNHEY and CDR2 SVGEGT. The CDR3 consists of 13 residues. Trimming removed 7 bases from V and 4 bases from J; junction bases left unmatched: 4. This chain's CDR3 is CASTTDRKNIQYF. DNA for the CDR3: TGTGCCAGCACGACGGACAGGAAAAACATTCAGTACTTC.

The J gene is TRBJ2-5, the V gene TRBV6-1, with 8 nucleotides matching TRBD2. The V gene's germline CDR1 is MNHNS and CDR2 SASEGT. The CDR3 runs to 13 residues. Trimming removed 7 bases from V and 4 bases from J; junction bases left unmatched: 5. Written as DNA, the CDR3 is TGTGCCAGCACAACCGGGGGGGGAGAGACCCAGTACTTC. Its translation is CASTTGGGETQYF.

Written as DNA, the CDR3 is TGTGCCAGCAGTTTAACTTGGAGGAGGGATGAAAAACTGTTTTTT. Its translation is CASSLTWRRDEKLFF. This chain connects TRBV27 to TRBJ1-4, with D unclear. This CDR3 spans 15 amino acids. CDR1 MNHEY and CDR2 SMNVEV come from the germline V gene (reference sequence). The V end lost 2 bases, the J end lost 6 bases, and 13 bases lay between the germline ends.

This clonotype was found many times. V usage is TRBV5-1 and J usage is TRBJ2-7; TRBD2 agrees at 9 bases. Trimming cost V 4 bases and J 7 bases; bases outside gene matches: 12. This CDR3 spans 15 amino acids. Per germline, CDR1 SGHRS and CDR2 YFSETQ. The CDR3 reads CASSPWAGGSEEQYF. DNA of the CDR3: TGCGCCAGCAGCCCGTGGGCGGGAGGGTCTGAGGAGCAGTACTTC.

The rearrangement joins TRBV19 to TRBJ1-5; 7 bases are shared with TRBD1. The CDR3 sequence is 16 residues long. The germline gives CDR1 LNHDA, CDR2 SQIVND (reference sequence). V lost 4 bases and J lost 2; bases outside the gene matches: 8. This CDR3 reads CASSRRQGRGNQPQHF. CDR3 coding DNA: TGTGCCAGTAGTAGAAGACAGGGCCGAGGCAATCAGCCCCAGCATTTT.

This clonotype was counted a few times. The V call is TRBV20-1, the J call TRBJ2-1; TRBD2 aligns across 10 bases. This CDR3 is 15 amino acids long. Per germline, CDR1 DFQATT and CDR2 SNEGSKA (reference sequence). The V and J ends lost 5 bases and 6 bases, in that order; junction bases with no gene match: 10. CDR3 in DNA: TGCAGTGCTCATACCCTAGCGGGAGTCTTCAATGAGCAGTTCTTC. This translates into CSAHTLAGVFNEQFF.

This clonotype has a count of ten or more. This rearrangement joins TRBV20-1 to TRBJ2-7; 8 bases align to TRBD2. From germline, CDR1 is DFQATT and CDR2 SNEGSKA (reference sequence). The CDR3 spans 16 residues. V lost 3 bases and J lost 0; bases outside the gene matches: 10. The CDR3 region has the DNA TGCAGTGCTAGTTCCAGCGGGAGCCGTAGCTCCTACGAGCAGTACTTC. Encoded protein: CSASSSGSRSSYEQYF.

This clonotype was seen a few times. This sequence joins TRBV4-2 and TRBJ1-1; D remains unclear. The CDR3 sequence is 16 residues long. Trimming removed 4 bases from V and 2 bases from J, with 17 bases in between. Looked up from germline, CDR1 is LGHNA and CDR2 is YNFKEQ. CDR3: CASSPSLGNFNTEAFF. The CDR3 nucleotides read TGTGCCAGCAGCCCTTCTCTAGGAAATTTTAACACTGAAGCTTTCTTT.

Only a few counts were recorded for this clonotype. CDR3 in amino acids: CASSQGGGQGAEKLFF. CDR3 in DNA: TGCGCCAGCAGCCAAGGAGGGGGACAGGGTGCTGAAAAACTGTTTTTT. J is TRBJ1-4 and V is TRBV4-3; 9 bases align to TRBD1. V gave up 1 base and J gave up 7 bases; unmatched junction bases: 7. CDR1 and CDR2 from the germline V gene are LGHNA and YSLEER. CDR3 size: 16 residues.

Points on this clonotype: A clone one base away is much larger, so this may be a read error. The chain links TRBV28 to TRBJ2-1; 9 bases fit TRBD1. With 5 bases clipped from V and 7 bases from J, the junction kept 9 bases outside the gene matches. CDR1 is MDHEN and CDR2 is SYDVKM in the germline V gene. The CDR3 consists of 15 residues. The CDR3, as DNA: TGTGCCAGCAGTCCGCCACAGGGGGCCGGGAATGAGCAGTTCTTC. As protein: CASSPPQGAGNEQFF.

This clonotype has only a few counts. This chain links TRBV3-1 with TRBJ2-1; D gene uncertain. The CDR3 is made up of 12 amino acids. Germline V gene lookup returns CDR1 LGHDT and CDR2 YNNKEL (reference sequence). V lost 2 bases, J lost 3 bases, and 2 bases lay in between. As DNA, the CDR3 is TGTGCCAGCAGCCAATACTACAATGAGCAGTTCTTC. It translates to CASSQYYNEQFF.

A word on this clonotype: A much bigger clone sits one base away, suggesting this may be a read error. The rearrangement uses TRBV7-8 and TRBJ1-2; TRBD1 is a possible D gene (6 bases). Germline CDR1 SGHVS, CDR2 FQNEAQ. The CDR3 has 15 amino acids. Trimming took 5 bases from V and 1 from J, leaving 14 bases between them. CDR3 bases: TGTGCCAGCAGCCCAGGGGCAGGAGATAACTATGGCTACACCTTC. This gives the protein CASSPGAGDNYGYTF.

The sample holds a few counts of this clonotype. This rearrangement joins TRBV7-2 to TRBJ2-7; 7 positions agree with TRBD2. Trimming removed 5 bases from V and 2 bases from J; junction bases left unmatched: 15. Germline V gene sequence: CDR1 SGHTA, CDR2 FQGNSA. This CDR3 contains 17 residues. The DNA of the CDR3 is TGTGCCAGCAGCCAAGTTATACGGACTAGTGGGGCCTACGAGCAGTACTTC. Protein product: CASSQVIRTSGAYEQYF.

This clonotype came up many times. The chain combines TRBV11-2 with TRBJ1-2, with D perhaps matching TRBD1 (5 bases). This CDR3 region has 18 residues. Germline lookup yields CDR1 SGHAT and CDR2 FQNNGV. The V gene lost 2 bases and the J gene lost 8 bases, with 27 bases spanning the gap. The CDR3 DNA reads as TGTGCCAGCAGCTTACAAACATCCGGGACCGTTCAGACGGGGGGCTACACCTTC. Translating it yields CASSLQTSGTVQTGGYTF.

This clonotype occurred a few times. In nucleotides, the CDR3 is TGCGCCAGCAGCCAAGTGGCTAGCAATCAGCCCCAGCATTTT. Encoded protein: CASSQVASNQPQHF. This chain joins TRBV4-1 and TRBJ1-5; D is undetermined. The germline V gene has CDR1 MGHRA and CDR2 YSYEKL. There are 14 residues in the CDR3. Trimming left V 1 base short and J 0 bases short, with 4 bases between.

Remarks on this clonotype: A read error is possible here, since a much larger clone lies one base away. The chain recombines TRBV2 with TRBJ2-1; TRBD2 aligns across 10 bases. This CDR3 is 15 amino acids long. From germline, CDR1 is SNHLY and CDR2 FYNNEI. CDR3 sequence (DNA): TGTGCCGGCAGTGACTGGACTAGCGGTAGTGGTGAGCAGTTCTTC. It translates to CAGSDWTSGSGEQFF.